This is a list of T cell receptor beta chains from one sample in a study of T cell changes during pregnancy in multiple sclerosis. Some clones are missing from TCRdb's copy, which holds only in-frame ones; the method was immunoSEQ multiplex PCR. Of around 100,000 clones in the sample, around 92% were seen once. The material sequenced was peripheral blood, taken after pregnancy. The receptor source for this set is a female donor with multiple sclerosis, enrolled in a pregnancy study. Both conserved end residues are part of each CDR3. The order of the fields is V gene, J gene, D gene, clone size, CDR3 DNA, CDR3 protein. The D gene is left open where the match is weak. Not every row has a clone size; where given, it reads once, few, many or a size class.

>TRBV12-5|TRBJ2-1|TRBD2|NA
TGTGCTAGTGGTTTGGTGCTAGCGGGGGGGGATGAGCAGTTCTTC
CASGLVLAGGDEQFF
>TRBV30|TRBJ2-1|NA|NA
TGTGCCTGGAGTACCCGGACAGCTAGTTGGGGCAACAATGAGCAGTTCTTC
CAWSTRTASWGNNEQFF
>TRBV18|TRBJ1-4|TRBD1|NA
TGTGCCAGCTCACCAGGGACAGGGACCGAAAAACTGTTTTTT
CASSPGTGTEKLFF
>TRBV7-9|TRBJ1-4|TRBD1|NA
TGTGCCAGCAGCTTAGGGACAGGAAATCTTAATGAAAAACTGTTTTTT
CASSLGTGNLNEKLFF
>TRBV7-2|TRBJ2-3|TRBD2|NA
TGTGCCAGCAGCTTAGAGCCGGGACTAACGCAGTATTTT
CASSLEPGLTQYF
>TRBV30|TRBJ2-1|TRBD2|NA
TGTGCCTGGAGGGTTAGCGGGACTTCCTACAATGAGCAGTTCTTC
CAWRVSGTSYNEQFF
>TRBV2|TRBJ2-3|TRBD2|NA
TGTGCCAGCAGTGGGAGGAGCGGGAGCTTCACAGATACGCAGTATTTT
CASSGRSGSFTDTQYF
>TRBV19|TRBJ1-1|TRBD1|NA
TGTGCCAGTAGAGACAGGGGCACTGAAGCTTTCTTT
CASRDRGTEAFF
>TRBV5-1|TRBJ2-7|NA|NA
TGCGCCAGCAGCCCGGCCCCAGGCTACGAGCAGTACTTC
CASSPAPGYEQYF
>TRBV29-1|TRBJ1-2|TRBD1|NA
TGCAGCGCCGACAGGGGGCAAGGGTATGGCTACACCTTC
CSADRGQGYGYTF
>TRBV6-1|TRBJ1-2|NA|NA
TGTGCCAGCAGTGAATCGAGTGGCTACACCTTC
CASSESSGYTF
>TRBV6-1|TRBJ1-6|NA|NA
TGTGCCAGCCGAGTCGGGGGGGCGGATTCACCCCTCCACTTT
CASRVGGADSPLHF
>TRBV30|TRBJ2-5|NA|NA
TGTGCCTGGAGTGACCCTGGACTAGGGGGTTGGACCCAGTACTTC
CAWSDPGLGGWTQYF
>TRBV25-1|TRBJ2-7|TRBD1|NA
TGTGCCAGCACCGGGACAGGTAAACCCTACGAGCAGTACTTC
CASTGTGKPYEQYF
>TRBV2|TRBJ1-6|NA|NA
TGTGCCAGCCGCATAAGGAGTAATTCACCCCTCCACTTT
CASRIRSNSPLHF
>TRBV4-3|TRBJ2-3|TRBD2|NA
TGCGCCAGCAGCCAAGATTCCGGACTAGCGGGGGGGTGGTCAGATACGCAGTATTTT
CASSQDSGLAGGWSDTQYF
>TRBV18|TRBJ2-3|NA|NA
TGTGCCAGCTCACCATTGGACTACACAGATACGCAGTATTTT
CASSPLDYTDTQYF
>TRBV4-1|TRBJ2-5|NA|NA
TGCGCCAGCAGCCCACTGAGGCAGACCCAAGAGACCCAGTACTTC
CASSPLRQTQETQYF
>TRBV28|TRBJ1-2|TRBD1|NA
TGTGCCAGCAGCTCCGCCGGGACAGGAAACTATGGCTACACCTTC
CASSSAGTGNYGYTF
>TRBV29-1|TRBJ1-2|NA|once
TGCAGCGTTGACCGGACTCGGAACTATGGCTACACCTTC
CSVDRTRNYGYTF
>TRBV7-2|TRBJ2-2|NA|NA
TGTGCCAGCAGCTTACGGTGGACCGGGGAGCTGTTTTTT
CASSLRWTGELFF
>TRBV2|TRBJ2-3|TRBD2|NA
TGTGCCAGCAGTGAACCTATAGCGGGACCCTCGGATACGCAGTATTTT
CASSEPIAGPSDTQYF
>TRBV7-9|TRBJ1-4|NA|NA
TGTGCCAGCAGCTACTCGGGAGGAGAACTGTTTTTT
CASSYSGGELFF
>TRBV13|TRBJ2-7|TRBD2|NA
TGTGCCAGCAGCTTAGGCCTAAGACTAGCGGGGAAAGCTTACGAGCAGTACTTC
CASSLGLRLAGKAYEQYF
>TRBV11-3|TRBJ2-1|NA|NA
TGTGCCAGCAGCTCCCACAAGACTAGATCCAATGAGCAGTTCTTC
CASSSHKTRSNEQFF
>TRBV2|TRBJ2-7|NA|NA
TGTGCCAGCAGTGTCCTCCCTGGTAGCGGAAAATACTACGAGCAGTACTTC
CASSVLPGSGKYYEQYF
>TRBV30|TRBJ2-7|NA|NA
TGTGCCTGGTTGGACAGAAACTACGAGCAGTACTTC
CAWLDRNYEQYF
>TRBV4-1|TRBJ1-1|TRBD1|NA
TGCGCCAGCAGCCCCCTACCGGGACAGGGTGTCCCTGAAGCTTTCTTT
CASSPLPGQGVPEAFF
>TRBV4-3|TRBJ2-2|TRBD2|NA
TGCGCCAGCAGCCCAACTAGCGGGGGGTCGACCGGGGAGCTGTTTTTT
CASSPTSGGSTGELFF
>TRBV19|TRBJ1-1|NA|NA
TGTGCCGCCATAGGAGCCAACACTGAAGCTTTCTTT
CAAIGANTEAFF
>TRBV4-3|TRBJ2-7|NA|NA
TGCGCCAGCAGCCAATCGGGTCGGAACGAGCAGTACTTC
CASSQSGRNEQYF
>TRBV19|TRBJ2-2|NA|once
TGTGCCACCTCCTTGGCAGGGGTGGGCACCGGGGAGCTGTTTTTT
CATSLAGVGTGELFF
>TRBV6-1|TRBJ1-2|NA|NA
TGTGCCAGCAGTGAAGGGGGCAGGAGCTATGGCTACACCTTC
CASSEGGRSYGYTF
>TRBV10-3|TRBJ1-1|NA|NA
TGTGCCATCAGTATGGGGGCGCCTGAAGCTTTCTTT
CAISMGAPEAFF
>TRBV2|TRBJ2-7|NA|NA
TGTGCCAGCAGTTTTAGTACCTACGAGCAGTACTTC
CASSFSTYEQYF
>TRBV6-5|TRBJ1-3|TRBD1|NA
TGTGCCAGCAGTTACTTGGGACAGGCAAACACCATATATTTT
CASSYLGQANTIYF
>TRBV5-1|TRBJ2-3|TRBD2|NA
TGCGCCAGCAGCTTTACGGGACTAGGGGGCACAGATACGCAGTATTTT
CASSFTGLGGTDTQYF